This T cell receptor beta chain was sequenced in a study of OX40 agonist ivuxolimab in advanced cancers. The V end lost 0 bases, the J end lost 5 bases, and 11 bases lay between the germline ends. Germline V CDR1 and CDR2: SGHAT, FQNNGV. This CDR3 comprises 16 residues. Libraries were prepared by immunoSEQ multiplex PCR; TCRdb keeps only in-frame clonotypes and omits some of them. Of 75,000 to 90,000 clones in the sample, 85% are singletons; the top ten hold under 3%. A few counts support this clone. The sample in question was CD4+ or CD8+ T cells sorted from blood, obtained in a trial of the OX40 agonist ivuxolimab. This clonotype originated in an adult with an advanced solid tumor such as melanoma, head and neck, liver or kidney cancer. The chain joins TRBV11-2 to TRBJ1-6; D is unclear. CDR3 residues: CASSLDLAGNNSPLHF. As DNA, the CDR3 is TGTGCCAGCAGCTTAGATCTAGCGGGGAATAATTCACCCCTCCACTTT.